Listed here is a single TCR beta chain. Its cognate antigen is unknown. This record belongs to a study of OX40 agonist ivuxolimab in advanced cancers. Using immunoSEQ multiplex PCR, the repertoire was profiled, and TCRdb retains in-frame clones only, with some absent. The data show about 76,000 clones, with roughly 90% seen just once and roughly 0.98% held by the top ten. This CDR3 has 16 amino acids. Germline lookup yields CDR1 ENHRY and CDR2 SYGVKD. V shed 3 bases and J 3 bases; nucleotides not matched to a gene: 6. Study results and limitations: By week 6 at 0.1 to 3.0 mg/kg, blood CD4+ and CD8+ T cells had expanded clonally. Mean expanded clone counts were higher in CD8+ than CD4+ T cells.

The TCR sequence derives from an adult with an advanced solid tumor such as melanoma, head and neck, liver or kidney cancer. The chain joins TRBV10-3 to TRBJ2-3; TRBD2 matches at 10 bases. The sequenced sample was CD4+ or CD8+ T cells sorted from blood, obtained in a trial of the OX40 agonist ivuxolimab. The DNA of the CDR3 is TGTGCCATCAGTGACCCCAGCGGGAGGGTGACAGATACGCAGTATTTT. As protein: CAISDPSGRVTDTQYF.